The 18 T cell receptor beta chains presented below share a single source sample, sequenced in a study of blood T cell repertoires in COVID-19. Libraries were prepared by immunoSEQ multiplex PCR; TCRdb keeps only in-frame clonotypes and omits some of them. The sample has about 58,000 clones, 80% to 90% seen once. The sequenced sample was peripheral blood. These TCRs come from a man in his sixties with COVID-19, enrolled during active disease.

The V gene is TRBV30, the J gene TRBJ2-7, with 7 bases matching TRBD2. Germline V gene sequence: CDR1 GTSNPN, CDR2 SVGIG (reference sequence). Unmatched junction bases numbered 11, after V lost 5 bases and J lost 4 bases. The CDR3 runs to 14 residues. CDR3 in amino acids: CAWRRRERSYEQYF. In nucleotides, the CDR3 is TGTGCCTGGCGCCGGCGGGAGAGGAGTTACGAGCAGTACTTC.

CDR3 amino acids: CASSIATTATTNEKLFF. In DNA, the CDR3 is TGTGCCAGTAGTATAGCTACGACAGCGACAACTAATGAAAAACTGTTTTTT. The chain combines TRBV19 with TRBJ1-4; tentatively, D is TRBD1 (5 bases). Germline V gene lookup returns CDR1 LNHDA and CDR2 SQIVND (reference sequence). V lost 1 base to trimming and J lost 0 bases, with 12 bases between them. The CDR3 has 17 residues.

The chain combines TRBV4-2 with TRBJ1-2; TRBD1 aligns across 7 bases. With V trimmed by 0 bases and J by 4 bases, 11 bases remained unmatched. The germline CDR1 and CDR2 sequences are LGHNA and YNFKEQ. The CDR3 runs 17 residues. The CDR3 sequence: CASSQDRKRQGIYGYTF. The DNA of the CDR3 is TGTGCCAGCAGCCAAGATCGAAAGAGACAGGGTATCTATGGCTACACCTTC.

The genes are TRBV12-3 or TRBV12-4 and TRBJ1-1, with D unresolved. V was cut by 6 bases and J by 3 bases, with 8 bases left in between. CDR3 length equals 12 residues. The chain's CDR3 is CASSLTYTEAFF. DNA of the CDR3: TGTGCCAGCAGCCTAACCTACACTGAAGCTTTCTTT.

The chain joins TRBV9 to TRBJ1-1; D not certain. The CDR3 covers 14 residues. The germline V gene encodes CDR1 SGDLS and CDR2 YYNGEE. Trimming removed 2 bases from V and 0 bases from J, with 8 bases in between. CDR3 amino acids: CASSVGGMNTEAFF. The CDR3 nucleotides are TGTGCCAGCAGCGTGGGCGGGATGAACACTGAAGCTTTCTTT.

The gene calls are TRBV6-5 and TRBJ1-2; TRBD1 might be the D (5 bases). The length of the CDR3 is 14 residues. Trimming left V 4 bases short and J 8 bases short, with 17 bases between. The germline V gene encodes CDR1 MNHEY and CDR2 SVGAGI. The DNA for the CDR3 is TGTGCCAGCAGTTTCGACCGGGGGAGCGGGGGCTACACCTTC. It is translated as CASSFDRGSGGYTF.

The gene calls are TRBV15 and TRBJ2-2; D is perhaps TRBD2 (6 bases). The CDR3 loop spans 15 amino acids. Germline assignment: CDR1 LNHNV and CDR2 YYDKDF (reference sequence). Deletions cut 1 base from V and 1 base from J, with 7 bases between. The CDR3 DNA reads TGTGCCACCAGCAGAGGGGGGGTGAACACCGGGGAGCTGTTTTTT. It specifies CATSRGGVNTGELFF. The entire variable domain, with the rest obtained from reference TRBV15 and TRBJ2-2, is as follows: DAMVIQNPRYQVTQFGKPVTLSCSQTLNHNVMYWYQQKSSQAPKLLFHYYDKDFNNEADTPDNFQSRRPNTSFCFLDIRSPGLGDTAMYLCATSRGGVNTGELFFGEGSRLTVL.

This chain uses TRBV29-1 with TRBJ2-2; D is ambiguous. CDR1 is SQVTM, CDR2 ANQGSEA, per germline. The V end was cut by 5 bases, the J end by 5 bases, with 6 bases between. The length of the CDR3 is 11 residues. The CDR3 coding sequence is TGCAGCGTTTCTTTTACCGGGGAGCTGTTTTTT. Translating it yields CSVSFTGELFF.

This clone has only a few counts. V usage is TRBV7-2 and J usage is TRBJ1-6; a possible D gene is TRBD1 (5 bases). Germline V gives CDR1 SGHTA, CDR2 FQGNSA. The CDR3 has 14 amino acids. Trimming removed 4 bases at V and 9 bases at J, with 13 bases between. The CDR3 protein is CASSSRDSLSPLHF. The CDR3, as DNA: TGTGCCAGCAGCTCCCGGGACTCGCTTTCACCCCTCCACTTT.

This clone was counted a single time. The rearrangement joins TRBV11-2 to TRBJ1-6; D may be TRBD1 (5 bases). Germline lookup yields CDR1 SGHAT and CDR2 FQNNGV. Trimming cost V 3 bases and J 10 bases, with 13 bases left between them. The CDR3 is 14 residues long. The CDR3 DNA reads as TGTGCCAGCAGCTTGAGAGGGAGGGGATCACCCCTCCACTTT. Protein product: CASSLRGRGSPLHF.

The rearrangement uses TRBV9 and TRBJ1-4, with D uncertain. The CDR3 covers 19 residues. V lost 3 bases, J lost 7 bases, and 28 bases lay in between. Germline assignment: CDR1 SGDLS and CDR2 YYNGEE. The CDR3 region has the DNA TGTGCCAGCAGCGCCGTCCCTGGACTCTCACTAATAGGTGGTGAAAAACTGTTTTTT. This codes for CASSAVPGLSLIGGEKLFF.

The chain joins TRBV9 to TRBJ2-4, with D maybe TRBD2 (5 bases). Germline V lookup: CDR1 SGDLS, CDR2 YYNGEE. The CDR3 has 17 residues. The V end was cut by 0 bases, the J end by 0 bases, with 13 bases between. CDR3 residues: CASSVGGEILAKNIQYF. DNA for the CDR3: TGTGCCAGCAGCGTAGGGGGAGAAATATTAGCCAAAAACATTCAGTACTTC.

DNA for the CDR3: TGCGCCAGCAGCCCGGGACAACTCATGAACACTGAAGCTTTCTTT. Translation: CASSPGQLMNTEAFF. The chain carries TRBV5-1 and TRBJ1-1; D is perhaps TRBD1 (6 bases). This CDR3 is built from 15 residues. Germline V gives CDR1 SGHRS, CDR2 YFSETQ. Trimming took off 4 bases at V and 0 bases at J, with 13 bases between the two ends.

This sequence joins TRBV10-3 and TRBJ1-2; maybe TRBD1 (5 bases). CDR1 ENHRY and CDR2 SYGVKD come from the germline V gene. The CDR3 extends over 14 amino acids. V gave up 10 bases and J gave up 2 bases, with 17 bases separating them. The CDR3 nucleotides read TGTGCCACCTCGGGACTGCCTGGGAACTATGGCTACACCTTC. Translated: CATSGLPGNYGYTF.

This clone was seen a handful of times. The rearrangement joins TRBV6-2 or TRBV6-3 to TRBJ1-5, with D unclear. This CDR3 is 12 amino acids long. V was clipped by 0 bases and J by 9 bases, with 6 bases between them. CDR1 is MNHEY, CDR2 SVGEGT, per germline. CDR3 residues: CASSYSTGPQHF. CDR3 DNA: TGTGCCAGCAGTTACTCGACGGGGCCCCAGCATTTT.

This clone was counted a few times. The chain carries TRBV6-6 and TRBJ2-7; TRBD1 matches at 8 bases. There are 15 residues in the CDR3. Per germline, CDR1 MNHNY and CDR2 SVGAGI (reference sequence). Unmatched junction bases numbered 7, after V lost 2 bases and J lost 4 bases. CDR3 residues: CASSYPRGQSYEQYF. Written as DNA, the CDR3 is TGTGCCAGCAGTTACCCCAGGGGGCAATCGTACGAGCAGTACTTC.

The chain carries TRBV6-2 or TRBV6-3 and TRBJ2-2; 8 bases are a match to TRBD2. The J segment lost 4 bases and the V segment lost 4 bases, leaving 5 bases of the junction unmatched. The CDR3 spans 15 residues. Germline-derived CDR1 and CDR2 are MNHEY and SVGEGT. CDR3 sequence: CASSSRGGPTGELFF. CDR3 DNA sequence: TGTGCCAGCAGTTCACGGGGGGGCCCCACCGGGGAGCTGTTTTTT.

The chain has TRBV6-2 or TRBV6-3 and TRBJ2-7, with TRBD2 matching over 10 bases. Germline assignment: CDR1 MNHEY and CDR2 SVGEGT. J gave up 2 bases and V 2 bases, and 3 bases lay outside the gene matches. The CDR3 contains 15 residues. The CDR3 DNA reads TGTGCCAGCAGTTACGCCGGGACTAGCGCCTACGAGCAGTACTTC. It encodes CASSYAGTSAYEQYF.